This passage covers 10 T cell receptor beta chains from one sample sequenced in a study of CD8 T cells in ankylosing spondylitis. Their target antigens are unknown. One entry per CDR3 protein, called by TCRdb with MiXCR from the 5' RACE reads. The table has approximately 550,000 distinct CDR3 sequences, approximately 12% seen once. Overall study results and limits: Characteristic, it appeared, of ankylosing spondylitis blood was a TCR beta motif of about eight highly homologous variants.

Sequencing was carried out using blood, either unsorted or a sorted T cell fraction (not recorded which). Every receptor here comes from a male donor with ankylosing spondylitis.

This clonotype was counted a few times. CDR3 loop: CATSDPRDPERTQYF. Here the CDR3 DNA reads TGTGCCACCAGTGATCCGCGGGACCCCGAGCGTACGCAGTATTTT. The gene calls are TRBV24-1 and TRBJ2-3, with D perhaps TRBD2 (6 bases). The CDR3 contains 15 residues. CDR1 is KGHDR, CDR2 SFDVKD, per germline. The ends were cut back, 3 bases at V and 8 bases at J, with 17 bases in the middle.

This clonotype was counted a few times. This rearrangement joins TRBV24-1 to TRBJ2-1; 11 nucleotides align to TRBD2. V was pared by 4 bases and J by 9 bases, with 13 bases of the junction left unmatched. The V gene's germline CDR1 is KGHDR and CDR2 SFDVKD. This CDR3 has 17 amino acids. The CDR3 DNA is TGTGCCACCAGTGACCCCGAGTCACTAGCGGGAGTCGGTGAGCAGTTCTTC. Its protein is CATSDPESLAGVGEQFF.

This clonotype was seen only a few times. This chain links TRBV5-1 with TRBJ2-1; TRBD2 is a possible D gene (6 bases). V was pared by 4 bases and J by 6 bases, with 14 bases between. Germline V CDR1 and CDR2: SGHRS, YFSETQ. The CDR3 runs to 14 residues. The CDR3 sequence: CASSVRDGFNEQFF. The CDR3 nucleotides read TGCGCCAGCAGCGTGCGGGACGGCTTCAATGAGCAGTTCTTC.

The table lists this clonotype with a few counts. V is TRBV20-1 and J is TRBJ1-5; 7 bases agree with TRBD1. Looked up from germline, CDR1 is DFQATT and CDR2 is SNEGSKA (reference sequence). The V segment lost 2 bases and the J segment 11 bases; nucleotides outside the gene matches: 9. The CDR3 runs 13 residues. The CDR3 sequence: CSARFGPQGAQHF. The CDR3 DNA follows: TGCAGTGCTAGATTCGGGCCGCAGGGGGCCCAGCATTTT.

There are many counts of this clonotype. The chain's CDR3 is CASSLEGPYEQYF. The CDR3 DNA is TGTGCCAGCAGCTTAGAAGGGCCCTACGAGCAGTACTTC. The chain links TRBV7-9 to TRBJ2-7, with unresolved D. This CDR3 contains 13 residues. Trimming removed 1 base at V and 2 bases at J, with 6 bases between. The germline CDR1 and CDR2 sequences are SEHNR and FQNEAQ (reference sequence). Variable domain in full (rest from reference TRBV7-9 and TRBJ2-7): DTGVSQNPRHKITKRGQNVTFRCDPISEHNRLYWYRQTLGQGPEFLTYFQNEAQLEKSRLLSDRFSAERPKGSFSTLEIQRTEQGDSAMYLCASSLEGPYEQYFGPGTRLTVT.

This chain joins TRBV12-3 or TRBV12-4 and TRBJ2-5; TRBD2 matches 9 bases. The CDR3 runs 15 residues. V shed 2 bases and J 5 bases; nucleotides not matched to a gene: 6. CDR3 residues: CASSLLAGVRETQYF. CDR3 bases: TGTGCCAGCAGTTTATTAGCGGGAGTTCGCGAGACCCAGTACTTC.

V usage is TRBV7-9 and J usage is TRBJ2-5; 9 nucleotides match TRBD2. Germline assignment: CDR1 SEHNR and CDR2 FQNEAQ (reference sequence). The CDR3 loop spans 15 amino acids. The V segment lost 2 bases and the J segment 5 bases; nucleotides outside the gene matches: 6. Here the CDR3 DNA reads TGTGCCAGCAGCTTACTAGCTAGCGGGGCGGAGACCCAGTACTTC. Encoded protein: CASSLLASGAETQYF.

The V and J genes are TRBV14 and TRBJ2-5, with a weak D call TRBD1 (6 bases). The length of the CDR3 is 14 residues. V was shortened by 5 bases and J by 4 bases, with 14 bases between the two germline ends. From germline, CDR1 is SGHDN and CDR2 FVKESK. The CDR3: CASSLRRGVETQYF. In nucleotides, the CDR3 is TGTGCCAGCAGCTTGCGCAGGGGAGTAGAGACCCAGTACTTC.

V gene TRBV5-1 combines with J gene TRBJ1-3; D gene unclear. Germline-derived CDR1 and CDR2 are SGHRS and YFSETQ. This CDR3 is built from 13 residues. With 3 bases removed from V and 2 bases from J, the gap between germline ends came to 6 bases. The CDR3 here is CASSSGTGNTIYF. Here the CDR3 DNA reads TGCGCCAGCAGCTCCGGGACTGGAAACACCATATATTTT.

The gene calls are TRBV20-1 and TRBJ2-1; 7 bases match TRBD1. The trim removed 6 bases at V and 4 bases at J, leaving 9 bases unmatched. From germline, CDR1 is DFQATT and CDR2 SNEGSKA (reference sequence). The CDR3 has 14 residues. The CDR3 nucleotides are TGCAGTGCAAATACCGGGACAGCATACAATGAGCAGTTCTTC. Protein sequence: CSANTGTAYNEQFF.